One and the same sample provided the 11 T cell receptor beta chains below, sequenced in a study of lymphopenia after photon versus proton radiotherapy. Here immunoSEQ multiplex PCR was the method, and the copy in TCRdb shows in-frame clones only, minus some. The data hold under 80,000 clones, with around 87% observed a single time. The sequencing here drew on peripheral blood, taken from a patient treated with photon-based radiotherapy. The receptor set was obtained from a man aged 35 to 55 with gastric cancer.

The rearrangement joins TRBV19 to TRBJ2-5, with 7 bases fitting TRBD2. Germline-derived CDR1 and CDR2 are LNHDA and SQIVND (reference sequence). V trimming: 4 bases; J trimming: 1 base; junction bases outside the gene matches: 3. The CDR3 is 14 residues long. CDR3 sequence (DNA): TGTGCCAGTAGTACAGCGGGGATCCAAGAGACCCAGTACTTC. Protein sequence: CASSTAGIQETQYF.

This clone was detected only a few times. The chain combines TRBV30 with TRBJ1-2; D is unclear. This CDR3 has 13 amino acids. Germline loops: CDR1 GTSNPN, CDR2 SVGIG (reference sequence). V lost 8 bases, J lost 4 bases, and 17 bases lay in between. Written as DNA, the CDR3 is TGTGCCGGATCTAGGGTGTTGGGCTATGGCTACACCTTC. Its protein product is CAGSRVLGYGYTF.

The gene calls are TRBV19 and TRBJ1-2, with D maybe TRBD1 (5 bases). Germline V gene sequence: CDR1 LNHDA, CDR2 SQIVND (reference sequence). The CDR3 extends over 13 amino acids. The ends were cut back, 8 bases at V and 4 bases at J, with 14 bases in the middle. The CDR3 DNA reads TGTGCCAGTGCGCGTTGGGACCCCTATGGCTACACCTTC. Its translation: CASARWDPYGYTF.

The J gene is TRBJ2-5, the V gene TRBV9; TRBD1 or TRBD2 may be the D gene (5 bases each). The CDR3 runs to 14 residues. Germline CDR1 and CDR2: SGDLS and YYNGEE. V shed 3 bases and J shed 1 base, with 10 bases lying between them. CDR3 DNA: TGTGCCAGCAGCGGCCGGGACCCCCAAGAGACCCAGTACTTC. The encoded protein is CASSGRDPQETQYF.

The chain carries TRBV4-2 and TRBJ2-7, with 8 nucleotides matching TRBD1. Looked up from germline, CDR1 is LGHNA and CDR2 is YNFKEQ. This CDR3 region has 15 residues. V lost 1 base and J lost 1; bases outside the gene matches: 3. The DNA for the CDR3 is TGTGCCAGCAGCCAAGGAGGGACAGGTTCCTACGAGCAGTACTTC. Translating gives CASSQGGTGSYEQYF.

The chain has TRBV6-5 and TRBJ1-1; 10 bases align to TRBD1. Unmatched junction bases numbered 3, after V lost 4 bases and J lost 4 bases. In germline, CDR1 is MNHEY, CDR2 SVGAGI. The CDR3 contains 14 residues. The CDR3 spells CASSWGQGTTEAFF. Here the CDR3 DNA reads TGTGCCAGCAGTTGGGGACAGGGGACCACTGAAGCTTTCTTT.

The rearrangement joins TRBV6-5 to TRBJ2-1; 7 bases match TRBD2. This CDR3 spans 12 amino acids. V trimming: 6 bases; J trimming: 7 bases; junction bases outside the gene matches: 3. Per germline, CDR1 MNHEY and CDR2 SVGAGI. The DNA of the CDR3 is TGTGCCAGCAGCCACGGGGGGAATGAGCAGTTCTTC. This gives the protein CASSHGGNEQFF.

The rearrangement uses TRBV5-1 and TRBJ1-4, with D possibly being TRBD1 (6 bases). There are 14 residues in the CDR3. V was shortened by 4 bases and J by 5 bases, with 12 bases between the two germline ends. Germline lookup yields CDR1 SGHRS and CDR2 YFSETQ. The CDR3 DNA reads as TGCGCCAGCAGCCGGAGCAGGGGAAATGAAAAACTGTTTTTT. It is translated as CASSRSRGNEKLFF. Full variable domain (outside the CDR3, taken from reference TRBV5-1 and TRBJ1-4): KAGVTQTPRYLIKTRGQQVTLSCSPISGHRSVSWYQQTPGQGLQFLFEYFSETQRNKGNFPGRFSGRQFSNSRSEMNVSTLELGDSALYLCASSRSRGNEKLFFGSGTQLSVL.

The rearrangement joins TRBV15 to TRBJ2-3; D not resolved. V lost 7 bases and J lost 4, with 15 bases in between. The germline CDR1 and CDR2 sequences are LNHNV and YYDKDF (reference sequence). CDR3 size: 14 residues. CDR3 sequence reads: CATKSAQTPDTQYF. The CDR3 region has the DNA TGTGCCACCAAATCCGCCCAAACACCAGATACGCAGTATTTT.

This clone was observed a handful of times. The chain carries TRBV10-3 and TRBJ1-6; perhaps TRBD1 as D (5 bases). The CDR3 runs to 12 residues. In germline, CDR1 is ENHRY, CDR2 SYGVKD. The V end lost 6 bases, the J end lost 13 bases, and 13 bases lay between the germline ends. As DNA, the CDR3 is TGTGCCATCAGGGGACGGGACCGGCCCCTCCACTTT. Amino acid sequence: CAIRGRDRPLHF.

The rearrangement uses TRBV6-1 and TRBJ1-6, with D possibly TRBD1 on 5 matching bases. The CDR3 is made up of 16 amino acids. CDR1 and CDR2 from the germline V gene are MNHNS and SASEGT. The V and J ends lost 3 bases and 4 bases respectively, with 13 bases between them. In DNA form, the CDR3 reads TGTGCCAGCAGTGACAGGCGGCGGGGGTATAATTCACCCCTCCACTTT. Protein sequence: CASSDRRRGYNSPLHF.